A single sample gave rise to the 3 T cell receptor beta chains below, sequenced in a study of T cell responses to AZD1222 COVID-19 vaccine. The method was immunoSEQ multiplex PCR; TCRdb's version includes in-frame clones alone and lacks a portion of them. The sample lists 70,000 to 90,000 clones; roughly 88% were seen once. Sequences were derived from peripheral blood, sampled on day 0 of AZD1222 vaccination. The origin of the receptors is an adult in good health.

CDR3 in DNA: TGTGCCAGCAGCCCAGGACAGGGTCCCCGAATTGCCTACGAGCAGTACTTC. This gives the protein CASSPGQGPRIAYEQYF. The chain employs TRBV9 and TRBJ2-7, with TRBD1 matching over 8 bases. Per germline, CDR1 SGDLS and CDR2 YYNGEE. Trimming removed 4 bases from V and 2 bases from J; junction bases left unmatched: 14. The CDR3 totals 17 residues.

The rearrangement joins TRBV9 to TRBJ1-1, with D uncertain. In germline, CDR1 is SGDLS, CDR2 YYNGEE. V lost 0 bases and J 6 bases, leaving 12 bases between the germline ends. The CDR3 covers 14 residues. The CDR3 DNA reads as TGTGCCAGCAGCGTAGTTGAAACCAGCCCTGAAGCTTTCTTT. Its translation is CASSVVETSPEAFF.

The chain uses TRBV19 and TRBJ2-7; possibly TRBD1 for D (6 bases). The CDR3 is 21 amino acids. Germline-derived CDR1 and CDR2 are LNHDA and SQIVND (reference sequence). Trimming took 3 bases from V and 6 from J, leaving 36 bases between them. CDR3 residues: CASSISGVWSSGTSRAGEQYF. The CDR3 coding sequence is TGTGCCAGTAGTATTTCCGGAGTCTGGAGTTCGGGGACAAGTCGGGCGGGCGAGCAGTACTTC.